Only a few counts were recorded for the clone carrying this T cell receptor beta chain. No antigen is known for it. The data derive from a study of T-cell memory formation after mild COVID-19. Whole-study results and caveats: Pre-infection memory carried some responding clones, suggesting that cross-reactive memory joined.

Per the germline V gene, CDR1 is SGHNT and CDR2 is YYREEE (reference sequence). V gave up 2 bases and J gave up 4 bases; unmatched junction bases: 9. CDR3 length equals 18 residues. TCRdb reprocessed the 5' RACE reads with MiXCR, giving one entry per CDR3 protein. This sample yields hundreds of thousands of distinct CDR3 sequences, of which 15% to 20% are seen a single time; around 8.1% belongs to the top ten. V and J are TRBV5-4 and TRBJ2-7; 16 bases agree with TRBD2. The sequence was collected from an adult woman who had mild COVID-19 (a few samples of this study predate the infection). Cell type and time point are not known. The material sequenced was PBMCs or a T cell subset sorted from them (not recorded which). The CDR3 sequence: CASSFPGLAGGPGYEQYF. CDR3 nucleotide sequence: TGTGCCAGCAGCTTTCCGGGACTAGCGGGAGGGCCGGGTTACGAGCAGTACTTC.